This TCR beta chain was retrieved from a study of OX40 agonist ivuxolimab in advanced cancers. As for the study in general: Every 2 weeks, ivuxolimab was infused into the patients intravenously at between 0.01 and 10 mg/kg.

The data were produced by immunoSEQ multiplex PCR, yet TCRdb's version contains in-frame clones alone and is incomplete. The table lists tens of thousands of clones, roughly 85% of them singletons. Germline V CDR1 and CDR2: ENHRY, SYGVKD. Trimming pared 4 bases from V and 1 base from J, leaving 7 bases between. This CDR3 spans 14 amino acids. The material sequenced was CD4+ or CD8+ T cells sorted from blood, taken in a trial of the OX40 agonist ivuxolimab. The chain carries TRBV10-3 and TRBJ2-2; D remains unclear. The TCR sequence derives from an adult with an advanced solid tumor such as melanoma, head and neck, liver or kidney cancer. The CDR3 sequence: CAISATENTGELFF. CDR3 DNA: TGTGCCATCAGTGCAACAGAGAACACCGGGGAGCTGTTTTTT.